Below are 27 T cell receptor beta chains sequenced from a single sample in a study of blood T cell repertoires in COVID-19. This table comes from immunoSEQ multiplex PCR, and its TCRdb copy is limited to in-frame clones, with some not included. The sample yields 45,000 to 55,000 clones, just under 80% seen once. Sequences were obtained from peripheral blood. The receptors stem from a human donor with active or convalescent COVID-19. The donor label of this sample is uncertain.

CDR3 sequence: CAWIPGRGLAKNIQYF. CDR3 DNA: TGTGCCTGGATACCGGGCCGTGGACTAGCCAAAAACATTCAGTACTTC. This chain connects TRBV30 to TRBJ2-4; tentative D call: TRBD2 (5 bases). This CDR3 is 16 amino acids long. Germline V gives CDR1 GTSNPN, CDR2 SVGIG (reference sequence). Trimming removed 4 bases from V and 0 bases from J, with 16 bases in between.

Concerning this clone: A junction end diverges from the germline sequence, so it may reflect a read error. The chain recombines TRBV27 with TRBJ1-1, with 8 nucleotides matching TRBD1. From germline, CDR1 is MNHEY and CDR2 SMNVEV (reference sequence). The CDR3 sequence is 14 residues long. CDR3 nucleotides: TGTGCCAGCAGTACCTGGACAGGGAACGCTGAAGCTTTCTTT. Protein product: CASSTWTGNAEAFF.

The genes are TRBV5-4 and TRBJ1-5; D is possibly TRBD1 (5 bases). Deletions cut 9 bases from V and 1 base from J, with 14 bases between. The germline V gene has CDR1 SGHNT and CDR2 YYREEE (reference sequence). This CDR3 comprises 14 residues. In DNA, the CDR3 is TGTGCCACCTCGATGGGGCCAAGCAATCAGCCCCAGCATTTT. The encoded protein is CATSMGPSNQPQHF.

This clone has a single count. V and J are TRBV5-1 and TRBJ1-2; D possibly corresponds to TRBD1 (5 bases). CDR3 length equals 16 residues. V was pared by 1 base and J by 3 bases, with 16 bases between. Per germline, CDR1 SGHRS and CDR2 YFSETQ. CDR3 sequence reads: CASSLWLQPGDYGYTF. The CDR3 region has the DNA TGCGCCAGCAGCTTGTGGCTACAGCCGGGGGACTATGGCTACACCTTC.

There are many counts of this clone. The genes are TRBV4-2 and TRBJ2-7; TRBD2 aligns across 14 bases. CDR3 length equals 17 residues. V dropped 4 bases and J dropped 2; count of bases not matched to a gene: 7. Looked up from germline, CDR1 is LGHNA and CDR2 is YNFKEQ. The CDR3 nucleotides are TGTGCCAGCAGCCCTGGGACTAGCGGGAGCGTGGCCTACGAGCAGTACTTC. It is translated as CASSPGTSGSVAYEQYF.

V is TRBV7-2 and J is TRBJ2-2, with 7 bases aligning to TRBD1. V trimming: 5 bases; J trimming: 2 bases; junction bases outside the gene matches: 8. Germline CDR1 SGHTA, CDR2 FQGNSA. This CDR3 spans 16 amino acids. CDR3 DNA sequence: TGTGCCAGCAGCCAATGGGACAGCCTAAACACCGGGGAGCTGTTTTTT. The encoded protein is CASSQWDSLNTGELFF.

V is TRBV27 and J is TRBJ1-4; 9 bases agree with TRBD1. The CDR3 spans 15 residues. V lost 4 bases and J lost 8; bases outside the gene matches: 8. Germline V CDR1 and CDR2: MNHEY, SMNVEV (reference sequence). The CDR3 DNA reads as TGTGCCAGCAGTTCAGACCGGGACAGGGTGGAAAAACTGTTTTTT. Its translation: CASSSDRDRVEKLFF. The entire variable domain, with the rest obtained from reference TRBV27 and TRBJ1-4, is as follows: EAQVTQNPRYLITVTGKKLTVTCSQNMNHEYMSWYRQDPGLGLRQIYYSMNVEVTDKGDVPEGYKVSRKEKRNFPLILESPSPNQTSLYFCASSSDRDRVEKLFFGSGTQLSVL.

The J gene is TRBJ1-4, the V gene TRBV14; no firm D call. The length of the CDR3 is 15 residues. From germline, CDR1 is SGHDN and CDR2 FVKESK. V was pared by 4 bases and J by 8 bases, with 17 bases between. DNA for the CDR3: TGTGCCAGCAGCCTCCAAGCACTTGGCGGGGAAAAACTGTTTTTT. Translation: CASSLQALGGEKLFF.

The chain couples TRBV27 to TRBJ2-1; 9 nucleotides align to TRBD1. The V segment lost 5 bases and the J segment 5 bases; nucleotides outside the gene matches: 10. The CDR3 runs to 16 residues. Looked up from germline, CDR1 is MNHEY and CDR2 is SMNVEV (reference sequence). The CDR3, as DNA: TGTGCCAGCAGTCCGCTACAGGGGGCTGGCGACAATGAGCAGTTCTTC. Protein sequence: CASSPLQGAGDNEQFF.

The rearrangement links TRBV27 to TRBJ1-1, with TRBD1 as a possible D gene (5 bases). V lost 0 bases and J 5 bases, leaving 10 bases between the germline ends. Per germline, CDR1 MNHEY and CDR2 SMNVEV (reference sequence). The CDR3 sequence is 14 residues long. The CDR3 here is CASSLSGLATEAFF. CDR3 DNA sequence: TGTGCCAGCAGTTTATCGGGACTGGCGACTGAAGCTTTCTTT.

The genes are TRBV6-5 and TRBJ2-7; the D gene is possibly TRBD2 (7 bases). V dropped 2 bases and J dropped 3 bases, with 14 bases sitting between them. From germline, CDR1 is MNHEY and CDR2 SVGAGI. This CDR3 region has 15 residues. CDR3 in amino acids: CASSYGGAGIYEQYF. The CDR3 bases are TGTGCCAGCAGTTACGGGGGGGCAGGGATCTACGAGCAGTACTTC.

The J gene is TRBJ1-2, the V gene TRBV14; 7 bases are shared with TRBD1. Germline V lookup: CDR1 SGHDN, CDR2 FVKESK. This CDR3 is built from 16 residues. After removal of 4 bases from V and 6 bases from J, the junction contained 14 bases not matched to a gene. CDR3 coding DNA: TGTGCCAGCAGCCGGTATTTGCCGGGACAGCCAGATGGCTACACCTTC. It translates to CASSRYLPGQPDGYTF.

CDR3 sequence (DNA): TGTGCCAGTAGCACCTCGGGGGGGGCGTACGAGCAGTACTTC. It yields the protein CASSTSGGAYEQYF. The chain employs TRBV19 and TRBJ2-7; 8 nucleotides align to TRBD2. The trim removed 6 bases at V and 4 bases at J, leaving 8 bases unmatched. The CDR3 length is 14 residues. Germline CDR1 reads LNHDA; CDR2 reads SQIVND (reference sequence). The variable domain in full, completed from reference TRBV19 and TRBJ2-7, reads DGGITQSPKYLFRKEGQNVTLSCEQNLNHDAMYWYRQDPGQGLRLIYYSQIVNDFQKGDIAEGYSVSREKKESFPLTVTSAQKNPTAFYLCASSTSGGAYEQYFGPGTRLTVT.

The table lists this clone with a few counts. CDR3 sequence: CASSSDYQGTGGYEQYF. The CDR3 DNA sequence: TGTGCCAGCAGCAGCGACTACCAGGGGACAGGGGGGTACGAGCAGTACTTC. This rearrangement joins TRBV7-8 to TRBJ2-7, with 11 bases identical to TRBD1. The CDR3 spans 17 residues. V shed 5 bases and J 4 bases; nucleotides not matched to a gene: 13. Germline V CDR1 and CDR2: SGHVS, FQNEAQ.

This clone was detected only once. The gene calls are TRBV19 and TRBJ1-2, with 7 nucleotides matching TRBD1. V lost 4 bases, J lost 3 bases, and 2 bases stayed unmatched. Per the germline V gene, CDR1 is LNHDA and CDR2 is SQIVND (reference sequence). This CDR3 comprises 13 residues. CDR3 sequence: CASSTGGHYGYTF. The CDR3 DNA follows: TGTGCCAGTAGTACAGGGGGACACTATGGCTACACCTTC.

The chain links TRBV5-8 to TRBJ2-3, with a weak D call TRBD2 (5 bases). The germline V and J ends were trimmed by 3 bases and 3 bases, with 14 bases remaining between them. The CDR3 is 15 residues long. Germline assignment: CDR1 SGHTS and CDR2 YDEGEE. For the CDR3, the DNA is TGTGCCAGCAGCTCCAGGAGGTCGTCGACAGATACGCAGTATTTT. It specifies CASSSRRSSTDTQYF.

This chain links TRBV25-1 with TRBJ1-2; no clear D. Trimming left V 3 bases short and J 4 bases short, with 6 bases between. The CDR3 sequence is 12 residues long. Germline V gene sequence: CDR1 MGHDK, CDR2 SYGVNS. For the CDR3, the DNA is TGTGCCAGCAGTGACGGTTTCTATGGCTACACCTTC. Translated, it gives CASSDGFYGYTF.

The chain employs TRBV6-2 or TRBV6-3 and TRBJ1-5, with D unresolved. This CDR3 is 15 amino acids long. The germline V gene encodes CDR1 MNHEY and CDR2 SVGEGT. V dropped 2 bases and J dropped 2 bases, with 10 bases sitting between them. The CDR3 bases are TGTGCCAGCAGTTACGCGCGGGATGGCAATCAGCCCCAGCATTTT. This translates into CASSYARDGNQPQHF.

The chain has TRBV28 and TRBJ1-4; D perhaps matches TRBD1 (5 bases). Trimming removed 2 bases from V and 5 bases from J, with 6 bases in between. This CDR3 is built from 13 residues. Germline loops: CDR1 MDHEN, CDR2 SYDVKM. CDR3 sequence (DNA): TGTGCCAGCAGTTTAGGGGCGAATGAAAAACTGTTTTTT. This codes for CASSLGANEKLFF.

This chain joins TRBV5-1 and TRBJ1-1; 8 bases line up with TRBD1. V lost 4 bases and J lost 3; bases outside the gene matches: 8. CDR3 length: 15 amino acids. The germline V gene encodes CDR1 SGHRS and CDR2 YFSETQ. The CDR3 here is CASSLDRVGDTEAFF. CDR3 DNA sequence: TGCGCCAGCAGCCTGGACAGGGTAGGTGACACTGAAGCTTTCTTT.

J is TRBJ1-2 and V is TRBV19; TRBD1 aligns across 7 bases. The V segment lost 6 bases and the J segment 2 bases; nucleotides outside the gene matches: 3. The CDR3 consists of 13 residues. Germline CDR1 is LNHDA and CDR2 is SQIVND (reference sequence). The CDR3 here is CASSATGNYGYTF. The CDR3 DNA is TGTGCCAGTAGCGCGACAGGGAACTATGGCTACACCTTC.

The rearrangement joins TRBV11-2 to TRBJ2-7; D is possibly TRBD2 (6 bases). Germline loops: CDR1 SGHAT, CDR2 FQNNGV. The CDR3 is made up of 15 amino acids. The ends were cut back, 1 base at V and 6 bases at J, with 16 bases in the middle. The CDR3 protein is CASSLGGRESREQYF. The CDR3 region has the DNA TGTGCCAGCAGCTTAGGAGGCCGGGAGAGCCGCGAGCAGTACTTC. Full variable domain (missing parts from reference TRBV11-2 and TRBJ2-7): EAGVAQSPRYKIIEKRQSVAFWCNPISGHATLYWYQQILGQGPKLLIQFQNNGVVDDSQLPKDRFSAERLKGVDSTLKIQPAKLEDSAVYLCASSLGGRESREQYFGPGTRLTVT.

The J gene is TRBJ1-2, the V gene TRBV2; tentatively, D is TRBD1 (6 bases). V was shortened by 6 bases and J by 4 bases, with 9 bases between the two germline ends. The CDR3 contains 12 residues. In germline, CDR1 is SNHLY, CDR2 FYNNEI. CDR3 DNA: TGTGCCAGCAGCCGGGACACCTATGGCTACACCTTC. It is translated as CASSRDTYGYTF.

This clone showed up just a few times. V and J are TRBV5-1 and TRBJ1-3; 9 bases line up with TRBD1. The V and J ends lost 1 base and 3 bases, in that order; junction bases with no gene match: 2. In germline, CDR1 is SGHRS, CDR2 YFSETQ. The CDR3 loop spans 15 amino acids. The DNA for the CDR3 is TGCGCCAGCAGCTTGACAGGGGGCCATGGAAACACCATATATTTT. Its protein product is CASSLTGGHGNTIYF.

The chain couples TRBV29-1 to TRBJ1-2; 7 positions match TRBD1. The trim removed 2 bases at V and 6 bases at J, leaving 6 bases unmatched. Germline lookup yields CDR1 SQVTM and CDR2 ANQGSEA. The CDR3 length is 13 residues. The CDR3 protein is CSVEPQGENGYTF. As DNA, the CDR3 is TGCAGCGTTGAACCTCAGGGGGAAAATGGCTACACCTTC.

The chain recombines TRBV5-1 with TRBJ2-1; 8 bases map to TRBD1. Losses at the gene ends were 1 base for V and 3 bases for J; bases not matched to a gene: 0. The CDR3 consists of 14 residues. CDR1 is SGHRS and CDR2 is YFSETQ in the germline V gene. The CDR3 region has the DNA TGCGCCAGCAGCTTGACAGGGGGCTACAATGAGCAGTTCTTC. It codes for CASSLTGGYNEQFF.

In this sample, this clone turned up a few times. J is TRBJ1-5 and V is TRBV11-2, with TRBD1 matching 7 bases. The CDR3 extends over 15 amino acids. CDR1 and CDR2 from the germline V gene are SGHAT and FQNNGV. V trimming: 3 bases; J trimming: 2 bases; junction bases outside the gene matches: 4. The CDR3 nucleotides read TGTGCCAGCAGCTTGACAGGGACGCGCAATCAGCCCCAGCATTTT. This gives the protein CASSLTGTRNQPQHF.